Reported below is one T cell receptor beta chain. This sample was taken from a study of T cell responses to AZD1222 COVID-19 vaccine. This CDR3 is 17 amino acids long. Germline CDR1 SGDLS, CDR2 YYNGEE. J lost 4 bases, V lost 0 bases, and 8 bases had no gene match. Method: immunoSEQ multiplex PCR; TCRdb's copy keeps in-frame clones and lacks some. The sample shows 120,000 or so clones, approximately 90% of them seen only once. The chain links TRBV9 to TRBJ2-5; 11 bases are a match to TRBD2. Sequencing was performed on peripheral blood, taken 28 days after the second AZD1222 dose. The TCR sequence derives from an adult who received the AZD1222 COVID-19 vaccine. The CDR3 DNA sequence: TGTGCCAGCAGCGTAGGGGTAGCGGGGGGGCCTGGAGAGACCCAGTACTTC. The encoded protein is CASSVGVAGGPGETQYF.